This T cell receptor (beta chain) was obtained from a study of blood T cell repertoires in COVID-19. Produced via immunoSEQ multiplex PCR; TCRdb's table is partial and in-frame only. The sample carries approximately 96,000 clones, 85% to 95% recorded once. This CDR3 is 16 amino acids long. With 5 bases clipped from V and 6 bases from J, the junction kept 7 bases outside the gene matches. Looked up from germline, CDR1 is MRHNA and CDR2 is SNTAGT. This chain connects TRBV6-4 to TRBJ2-1, with 13 bases lining up with TRBD2. The sample consisted of peripheral blood. This TCR derives from a man in his sixties with acute or convalescent COVID-19. The CDR3 loop reads CASSLLGLAGTNEQFF. The DNA of the CDR3 is TGTGCCAGCAGTCTCTTGGGACTAGCGGGAACCAATGAGCAGTTCTTC.